The sequence of this TCR beta chain was determined in a study of T cell responses to AZD1222 COVID-19 vaccine. The overall study: Second-dose groups at about 4 or about 12 weeks were pooled. Study-level results: Regions 160-218 and 743-854 dominated among vaccine-associated CD4 TCRs spanning spike. It should be noted that donors were predominantly white British and more often female, and clonal diversity was possibly underestimated.

TCRdb keeps only in-frame clones here, not all; method: immunoSEQ multiplex PCR. The sample yields fewer than 130,000 clones, 90% to 95% seen once. CDR3 length: 14 residues. V was shortened by 9 bases and J by 8 bases, with 20 bases between the two germline ends. The germline V gene has CDR1 MGHDK and CDR2 SYGVNS. As concerns this clone: Its cognate antigen is unknown.

The source material was peripheral blood, sampled on day 0 of AZD1222 vaccination. V gene TRBV25-1 combines with J gene TRBJ2-1; possible D gene TRBD2, 5 bases. The sequence was collected from an adult in good health. CDR3 sequence: CASPTGLHSDEQFF. CDR3 nucleotides: TGTGCCAGTCCCACGGGCTTACATAGCGATGAGCAGTTCTTC.